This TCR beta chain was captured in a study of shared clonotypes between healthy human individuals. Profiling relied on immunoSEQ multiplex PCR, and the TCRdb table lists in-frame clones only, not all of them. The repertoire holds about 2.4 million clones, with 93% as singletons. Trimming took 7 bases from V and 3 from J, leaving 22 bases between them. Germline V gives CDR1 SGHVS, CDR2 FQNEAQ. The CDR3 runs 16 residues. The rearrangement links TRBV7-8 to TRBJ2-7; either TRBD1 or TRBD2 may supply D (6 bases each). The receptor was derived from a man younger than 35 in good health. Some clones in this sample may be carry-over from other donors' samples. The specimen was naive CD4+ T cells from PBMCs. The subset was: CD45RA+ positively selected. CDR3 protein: CASTTRGGLAVYEQYF. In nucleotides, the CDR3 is TGTGCCAGCACCACCCGTGGGGGCTTAGCGGTCTACGAGCAGTACTTC.